These T cell receptor beta chains were read from a single sample in a study of blood T cell repertoires in COVID-19. The repertoire was sequenced with immunoSEQ multiplex PCR; TCRdb's copy has only in-frame clones and lacks some. The sample lists more than 25,000 clones, 85% to 95% seen once, with about 4.1% in the top ten. Sequencing used peripheral blood. Every receptor here comes from a human donor with active COVID-19. The donor label of this sample is uncertain. Both conserved end residues are trimmed from each CDR3.

v_call: TRBV20-1; cdr3_aa: SASAYSGSYEQY
v_call: TRBV20-1; cdr3_aa: SASGQYNEKLF
v_call: TRBV4-3; cdr3_aa: ASSQDEIPPYEQY
v_call: TRBV27; cdr3_aa: ASHGQGSTEAF
v_call: TRBV18; cdr3_aa: ASSPRGNTEAF
v_call: TRBV28; cdr3_aa: ASSLGGMNYNEQF
v_call: TRBV27; cdr3_aa: ASSFAGEQF
v_call: TRBV5-5; cdr3_aa: ASSSRAGTGAGETQY
v_call: TRBV5-1; cdr3_aa: ASSLTTSRYEQY
v_call: TRBV18; cdr3_aa: ASSPRTGPSY
v_call: TRBV19; cdr3_aa: AKWGQNTGELF
v_call: TRBV29-1; cdr3_aa: SVLGQYEQY
v_call: TRBV19; cdr3_aa: ASSGTGREKLF
v_call: TRBV4-1; cdr3_aa: ASSQALPGTATTNEKLF
v_call: TRBV15; cdr3_aa: ATSTAPGQGTYNEQF
v_call: TRBV28; cdr3_aa: ASTRQGYNQPQH
v_call: TRBV24-1; cdr3_aa: ATSGPSWGGAQH
v_call: TRBV5-1; cdr3_aa: ASSLAGRDYNEQF
v_call: TRBV30; cdr3_aa: AWSAAWAGGPDTQY
v_call: TRBV7-2; cdr3_aa: ASSLRGQYQETQY
v_call: TRBV3-1/TRBV3-2; cdr3_aa: ASSPHKNETQY
v_call: TRBV7-9; cdr3_aa: ASSLAQDRRGNEQY
v_call: TRBV9; cdr3_aa: ASSVESGRSAVEELF
v_call: TRBV6-5; cdr3_aa: ASRPGTSGTYEQY
v_call: TRBV15; cdr3_aa: ATLHTSGQRIQQY
v_call: TRBV10-2; cdr3_aa: ASTDSGGSYNEQF
v_call: TRBV7-2; cdr3_aa: ASSLGSTEAF
v_call: TRBV4-2; cdr3_aa: ASSLQGARGPPEQY
v_call: TRBV5-4; cdr3_aa: ASSLAGNEAF
v_call: TRBV4-2; cdr3_aa: ASSQDRGQGGTGELF
v_call: TRBV28; cdr3_aa: ASSYGQGGNYGYT
v_call: TRBV19; cdr3_aa: ASSPPDRRNEQF
v_call: TRBV30; cdr3_aa: AQGNKAGVGYT
v_call: TRBV6-5; cdr3_aa: ASSFDRVGETQY
v_call: TRBV28; cdr3_aa: ASSPPGTLNEKLF
v_call: TRBV30; cdr3_aa: AWSSGERYEQY
v_call: TRBV7-2; cdr3_aa: ASSLSGTSRELF
v_call: TRBV5-1; cdr3_aa: ASSLVAENYNEQF
v_call: TRBV2; cdr3_aa: ASMGQGQETQY
v_call: TRBV11-2; cdr3_aa: ASSLDRGSQETQY
v_call: TRBV5-1; cdr3_aa: ASSSGTSGRVPGELF
v_call: TRBV18; cdr3_aa: ASSPGRSVAYGYT
v_call: TRBV5-1; cdr3_aa: ASSLVDPLAGGVGNEQF
v_call: TRBV14; cdr3_aa: ASSPRTGSEQF